This entry features one T cell receptor beta chain sequence. Its antigen is currently unknown. Using a J-beta primer mix together with a sample-barcoded 5' primer, a second PCR was run for 7 to 11 cycles. Each cDNA molecule received a tag from a template-switch adaptor that had 12 random nucleotides. Each CDR3 protein gets one entry after TCRdb re-called the 5' RACE reads with MiXCR. The sample has 850,000 or so distinct CDR3 sequences, 29% seen once. This entry belongs to a study of blood T cells in healthy people across ages. Unmatched junction bases numbered 6, after V lost 7 bases and J lost 3 bases. Germline CDR1 is DFQATT and CDR2 is SNEGSKA (reference sequence). The CDR3 has 13 amino acids. The study's findings and limits: The unsorted PBMCs prevented any conclusive comparison of naive versus antigen-experienced cells.

The sequence came from an elderly woman in good health. This chain uses TRBV20-1 with TRBJ1-5; 7 positions agree with TRBD1. The specimen was blood. The CDR3 region has the DNA TGCAGTGTTAGCGGACAGGTCAATCAGCCCCAGCATTTT. This codes for CSVSGQVNQPQHF.